The T cell receptor (beta chain) described here comes from a study of beta chain features in type 1 diabetes. Via CD45RO/CCR7/CD25/CD127/CD95/CD27, cells of the CD4+ naive, central memory, regulatory and stem cell-like memory subsets were sorted. Isolated RNA was reverse transcribed in full, so expressed TCRB transcripts were sequenced. Naive, central memory and regulatory T cell samples produced a mean of about 3.5 million reads. The data were produced by immunoSEQ multiplex PCR, yet TCRdb's version contains in-frame clones alone and is incomplete. The repertoire holds fewer than 400,000 clones, with approximately 9.9% as singletons. With respect to this clone: As yet, its antigen is unknown.

Trimming at V came to 7 bases and at J to 5 bases, leaving 4 bases not matched to a gene. CDR3 length equals 13 residues. Germline V lookup: CDR1 SGHAT, CDR2 FQNNGV. Broader study findings: A pattern of fewer insertions and more deletions at VDJ junctions was seen in type 1 diabetes patients. Patients' naive, central memory and Treg TCRB repertoires seemed closer to one another than those of healthy donors. TCRB CDR3 length was moderately but significantly reduced in all four CD4+ subsets of Type 1 diabetes patients.

Sequenced input: central memory CD4+ T cells from blood. The sequence came from a man aged 25 to 40 with type 1 diabetes. J is TRBJ1-4 and V is TRBV11-2; 7 bases are a match to TRBD1. The CDR3 is CASNPTGNEKLFF. In DNA form, the CDR3 reads TGTGCCAGCAACCCGACAGGGAATGAAAAACTGTTTTTT.